This T cell receptor (beta chain) was sequenced in a study of PD-L1 blockade in urothelial cancer (dated by TCRdb to 2016 to 2017). Notes on the research overall: All patients started therapy around 2014 and received atezolizumab 1,200 mg intravenously every 3 weeks. About 85% of the 29 patients were identified as males with urothelial cancer of bladder origin, and a prior smoking history was reported by 18 of 29 patients. An ECOG performance status of 0 or 1 was recorded for the patients, and 0 to 3 prior chemotherapy regimens had been received by the patients. Blood samples were analyzed at two time points: 3 weeks after treatment start (second dose) and 6 weeks after treatment start. A median of approximately 140,000 T cells and tens of thousands of unique TCRs was obtained from blood samples, and a median clonality of approximately 0.08 was observed. The study was an exploratory multi-omic analysis of somatic, immune and clinical correlates of response to PD-L1 blockade with atezolizumab in urothelial cancer. Pretreatment tumor samples and matched peripheral blood, collected serially before and after atezolizumab treatment, underwent TCR sequencing. Durable clinical benefit meant progression-free survival longer than 6 months, and TCR features were also tested against progression-free and overall survival. Whole exome sequencing and RNA sequencing of pretreatment tumors were performed alongside TCR sequencing in the same patients. Some ten patients reached durable clinical benefit, while fewer than 25 patients did not. Pretreatment blood TCR-seq was available for 30 or so patients, at least one posttreatment blood collection was obtained for approximately 25 patients, and tumor TCR-seq was available for approximately 25 patients. Summary of the overall study and its limitations: Improved progression-free and overall survival was found to be associated with pretreatment peripheral blood TCR clonality below the median. Because the sample size was small (n ≈ 27) and many exploratory analyses were performed, the results are intended to be hypothesis-generating. Patients with durable benefit showed greater expansion of tumor-associated TCR clones in peripheral blood 3 weeks after starting treatment (n ≈ 21, p = 0.022).

To estimate absolute template abundance from read counts, synthetic TCR analog templates were spiked into each PCR. Using the immunoSEQ assay, TCRbeta CDR3 regions were amplified from genomic DNA with bias-controlled V and J gene primers. Sequencing of rearranged TCRbeta segments was done at approximately 20X coverage. The study's processing was this. Sequencing errors were corrected by clustering and CDR3s were annotated against IMGT to assign V, D and J genes. Downstream analyses used only productive TCRbeta rearrangements and left out out-of-frame or stop-codon sequences. To compute clonality, Shannon entropy was normalized by the log of the number of unique productive sequences and then subtracted from one. Fisher's exact test with Benjamini-Hochberg correction, using a cutoff of adjusted p below 0.01, was how clones that differed between time points or between blood and tumor were identified. In its TCRdb copy, this immuneACCESS table keeps in-frame sequences only and misses some clones. Where compared with another copy, unresolved V genes explain less than half of these, and the others have no known cause. V, J and clone size were drawn from that table, and D and trimming were deduced from the DNA. In all, the sample holds about 72,000 clones, and roughly nine tenths of those were seen once. The ten largest account for approximately 4.5% of the sample.

As to this clone: Its antigen remains undetermined. The record has no base qualities; no much larger clone is one base away.

CDR3 length: 14 amino acids, cysteine to phenylalanine. This entry keeps only the CDR3 DNA: 42 bases, framed from base 1. V is pruned by 0 bases and J by 8 bases, leaving 5 bases of the junction without a gene match. As encoded in the germline V gene, CDR1 is SGDLS while CDR2 is YYNGEE. Sample time point, as interpreted from the label and publication: pretreatment peripheral blood. A cohort of 25 to 30 patients with locally advanced or metastatic urothelial carcinoma, treated at Memorial Sloan Kettering on a trial protocol, was included. Peripheral blood mononuclear cells were collected pretreatment and during treatment, at between 1 and 8 total time points per patient. The Qiagen DNeasy Blood extraction kit was used to purify genomic DNA from total PBMCs and tumor samples. PBMCs were collected pretreatment and during treatment, and were isolated and stored as previously described.

The rearranged segments are TRBV9 and TRBJ1-2; 9 bases in between match TRBD1. The receptor was derived from a man aged 65-85 years with urothelial cancer. The sample was PBMCs, taken around atezolizumab (anti-PD-L1) treatment. The bases are TGTGCCAGCAGCGTAGGGACAGGGGTGTACGGCTACACCTTC. It translates to CASSVGTGVYGYTF.